The source of this T cell receptor (beta chain) is a study of regulatory T cells in long-lasting Graves disease. Study findings and constraints: Study was limited to peripheral blood, excluding thyroid tissue.

For TCR beta, libraries came from iRepertoire HTBI primers and Arm-PCR of CDR3 regions. TCRdb re-analysed the multiplex PCR reads in MiXCR, keeping a single row per CDR3 protein. The sample includes more than 650,000 distinct CDR3 sequences, roughly 30% of them seen just once. The V gene lost 6 bases and the J gene lost 5 bases, with 10 bases spanning the gap. CDR3 length: 12 amino acids. On this clonotype itself: As yet, its antigen is unknown.

This sample's time point: persistent/refractory GD, antithyroid drugs over 5 years with positive TRAb. The TCR library was prepared using RNA isolated from PBMCs. Sample: peripheral blood mononuclear cells (PBMCs), taken when the disease was refractory, from a patient treated with antithyroid drugs. This receptor was identified in a female donor with Graves disease. V and J are TRBV12-3 or TRBV12-4 and TRBJ2-5; D perhaps matches TRBD2 (5 bases). DNA of the CDR3: TGTGCCAGCAGCCTAAAGCGGGAGACCCAGTACTTC. As protein: CASSLKRETQYF.